Shown below are 21 T cell receptor beta chains from a single sample sequenced in a study of blood T cells in healthy people across ages. Using a J-beta primer mix together with a sample-barcoded 5' primer, a second PCR was run for roughly 6 to 11 cycles. TCRdb reprocessed the 5' RACE reads via MiXCR and lists one record per CDR3 protein. The sample consists of around 320,000 distinct CDR3 sequences, around 30% of them appearing once. The sample comprised blood. The source is a woman between 65 and 79 years old in good health.

A word on this clonotype: The conserved phenylalanine or tryptophan normally closing the CDR3 is absent here, so this likely arose from a read error. The chain links TRBV4-3 to TRBJ1-4, with no clear D. V was shortened by 1 base and J by 7 bases, with 16 bases between the two germline ends. The CDR3 consists of 16 residues. CDR1 LGHNA and CDR2 YSLEER come from the germline V gene. CDR3 residues: CASSQGRAGLVEKLFS. CDR3 sequence (DNA): TGCGCCAGCAGCCAAGGAAGGGCAGGCTTGGTTGAAAAACTGTTTTCT.

This clonotype was recorded at least ten times. The chain uses TRBV3-1 and TRBJ2-5; D is undetermined. The CDR3 consists of 14 residues. Germline V gives CDR1 LGHDT, CDR2 YNNKEL (reference sequence). V gave up 5 bases and J gave up 5 bases, with 15 bases separating them. This CDR3 is CASSSLPRAETQYF. The CDR3 bases are TGTGCCAGCAGCAGCCTCCCAAGGGCGGAGACCCAGTACTTC.

J is TRBJ1-2 and V is TRBV29-1; no definite D call. The CDR3 covers 11 residues. The germline V gene has CDR1 SQVTM and CDR2 ANQGSEA. Trimming shortened V by 6 bases and J by 5 bases, and 10 bases separated the two germline ends. Here the CDR3 reads CSVRDRYGYTF. The DNA for the CDR3 is TGCAGCGTGAGGGATAGGTATGGCTACACCTTC.

The chain has TRBV18 and TRBJ2-5; D is perhaps TRBD1 or TRBD2 (5 bases each). TRBJ2-7 explains the end of the DNA better; the J call may be wrong. Looked up from germline, CDR1 is KGHSH and CDR2 is LQKENI. The length of the CDR3 is 13 residues. The CDR3 nucleotides are TGTGCCAGCTCACCCTTCAGGGAGTACGAGCAGTACTTC. Its protein is CASSPFREYEQYF.

The V and J genes are TRBV6-1 and TRBJ2-1; 9 bases map to TRBD2. The CDR3 length is 17 residues. Germline CDR1 reads MNHNS; CDR2 reads SASEGT. V shed 6 bases and J 0 bases; nucleotides not matched to a gene: 9. CDR3 residues: CASRKLAGPSSYNEQFF. The CDR3 nucleotides are TGTGCCAGCAGGAAACTAGCGGGCCCGAGCTCCTACAATGAGCAGTTCTTC.

The chain recombines TRBV4-1 with TRBJ2-5; D may match TRBD1 or TRBD2 (5 bases each). Germline assignment: CDR1 MGHRA and CDR2 YSYEKL. Trimming pared 2 bases from V and 5 bases from J, leaving 12 bases between. The CDR3 length is 14 residues. Written as DNA, the CDR3 is TGCGCCAGCAGCCAATCGGGGTGGGGGGAGACCCAGTACTTC. It translates to CASSQSGWGETQYF.

This clonotype was seen a few times. The chain couples TRBV10-3 to TRBJ2-2, with unresolved D. V was shortened by 0 bases and J by 7 bases, with 9 bases between the two germline ends. The germline V gene has CDR1 ENHRY and CDR2 SYGVKD. CDR3 size: 14 residues. CDR3 sequence: CAISESGPVGELFF. In DNA form, the CDR3 reads TGTGCCATCAGTGAGTCCGGGCCTGTCGGGGAGCTGTTTTTT.

The chain uses TRBV29-1 and TRBJ2-2, with D perhaps matching TRBD2 (6 bases). From germline, CDR1 is SQVTM and CDR2 ANQGSEA. The CDR3 is 10 residues long. The DNA of the CDR3 is TGCGTCGGGGGCACCGGGGAGCTGTTTTTT. Translation: CVGGTGELFF.

This clonotype appeared a few times. DNA for the CDR3: TGTGCCAGCGGCTCAGCCAGGGGCGGACATTCACCCCTCCACTTT. Translating gives CASGSARGGHSPLHF. The gene calls are TRBV7-2 and TRBJ1-6, with a tentative D call TRBD1 (6 bases). V lost 8 bases, J lost 8 bases, and 19 bases lay in between. CDR1 and CDR2 (germline): SGHTA, FQGNSA. The CDR3 consists of 15 residues.

This clonotype came up a few times. The genes are TRBV6-5 and TRBJ2-7; D is tentatively TRBD1 or TRBD2 (5 bases each). The CDR3 length is 15 residues. In germline, CDR1 is MNHEY, CDR2 SVGAGI. Trimming removed 6 bases from V and 2 bases from J, with 17 bases in between. CDR3 sequence (DNA): TGTGCCAGCAGCCTTACCGGGACGGGAACCTACGAGCAGTACTTC. This gives the protein CASSLTGTGTYEQYF.

J is TRBJ2-7 and V is TRBV24-1; 10 bases line up with TRBD2. Germline CDR1 reads KGHDR; CDR2 reads SFDVKD. The CDR3 is made up of 15 amino acids. The V gene end was trimmed by 3 bases and the J gene end by 4 bases; junction bases not matched to a gene: 5. The CDR3 DNA is TGTGCCACCAGTGATCCCCTAGCGGGAGTATACGAGCAGTACTTC. It translates to CATSDPLAGVYEQYF.

A remark on this clonotype: A clone one base away is much larger, so this may be a read error. The CDR3 does not close with the conserved phenylalanine or tryptophan, likely indicating a read error. This sequence joins TRBV7-2 and TRBJ2-1; no reliable D call. The end of the DNA is better explained by TRBJ2-7, so the J call may be wrong. This CDR3 contains 14 residues. In germline, CDR1 is SGHTA, CDR2 FQGNSA. CDR3 bases: TGTGCCAGCAGCCTAACACCTGGGGACTACGAGCAGTACCTC. This translates into CASSLTPGDYEQYL.

Turning to this clonotype: This may arise from a read error, as a much more abundant clone is one base away. V and J are TRBV29-1 and TRBJ1-5; unclear D gene. Per the germline V gene, CDR1 is SQVTM and CDR2 is ANQGSEA. This CDR3 is 13 amino acids long. The CDR3 here is CSVETGWDQPRHF. CDR3 DNA: TGCAGCGTCGAGACGGGTTGGGATCAGCCCCGGCATTTT.

The V call is TRBV20-1, the J call TRBJ2-7; 12 bases are a match to TRBD1. The CDR3 covers 17 residues. The germline V gene has CDR1 DFQATT and CDR2 SNEGSKA (reference sequence). Germline trimming cut 0 bases from V and 5 bases from J; bases unmatched to any gene: 11. CDR3 coding DNA: TGCAGTGCTAGAGATCGGGACAGGGGGCACGACGGGGACGAGCAGTACTTC. It specifies CSARDRDRGHDGDEQYF.

The gene calls are TRBV15 and TRBJ2-1, with 8 bases matching TRBD2. The CDR3 totals 16 residues. The ends lost 1 base at V and 3 bases at J; junction bases unmatched: 5. The germline gives CDR1 LNHNV, CDR2 YYDKDF (reference sequence). CDR3 in amino acids: CATSRAGTSSYNEQFF. CDR3 DNA: TGTGCCACCAGCAGAGCCGGGACTAGTAGCTACAATGAGCAGTTCTTC.

The chain couples TRBV10-3 to TRBJ2-3; D is perhaps TRBD1 (6 bases). There are 17 residues in the CDR3. From germline, CDR1 is ENHRY and CDR2 SYGVKD. V lost 7 bases and J 3 bases, leaving 23 bases between the germline ends. CDR3 DNA: TGTGCCATCAAGAGGACAGCCCCTAGGATCGGGACAGATACGCAGTATTTT. Translation gives CAIKRTAPRIGTDTQYF.

This rearrangement joins TRBV7-2 to TRBJ1-2; possible D gene TRBD1, 5 bases. The V and J ends lost 6 bases and 6 bases respectively, with 11 bases between them. CDR3 length: 12 amino acids. In germline, CDR1 is SGHTA, CDR2 FQGNSA. DNA for the CDR3: TGTGCCAGCAGGGTGGGGGAAGATGGCTACACCTTC. Its translation: CASRVGEDGYTF.

This clonotype was seen at least ten times. The CDR3 nucleotides are TGTGCCAGCACCCGACTAGCCAAAGAGACCCAGTACTTC. Its protein product is CASTRLAKETQYF. The chain recombines TRBV7-9 with TRBJ2-5; TRBD2 matches at 7 bases. The CDR3 spans 13 residues. V lost 7 bases and J lost 3; bases outside the gene matches: 5. The germline gives CDR1 SEHNR, CDR2 FQNEAQ (reference sequence).

This clonotype was seen only a few times. The chain carries TRBV20-1 and TRBJ2-3; D is possibly TRBD2 (7 bases). The V gene lost 4 bases and the J gene lost 2 bases, with 16 bases spanning the gap. Germline lookup yields CDR1 DFQATT and CDR2 SNEGSKA (reference sequence). The CDR3 consists of 15 residues. The CDR3 loop reads CSAKTSRGYTDTQYF. The CDR3 DNA follows: TGCAGTGCTAAGACTAGCAGGGGATACACAGATACGCAGTATTTT.

This clonotype was detected a few times. This chain links TRBV10-3 with TRBJ1-2, with D unclear. CDR1 and CDR2 (germline): ENHRY, SYGVKD. The CDR3 sequence is 15 residues long. Trimming cost V 0 bases and J 4 bases, with 12 bases left between them. The CDR3 DNA follows: TGTGCCATCAGTGAGTCAGGTGGAACTGGCTATGGCTACACCTTC. Translation: CAISESGGTGYGYTF.

The rearrangement joins TRBV7-9 to TRBJ1-1, with a possible D match to TRBD1 (6 bases). Germline CDR1 and CDR2: SEHNR and FQNEAQ (reference sequence). V was pared by 4 bases and J by 6 bases, with 12 bases between. The CDR3 extends over 13 amino acids. CDR3 coding DNA: TGTGCCAGCAGCTCGCAGGGGATCTCTGAAGCTTTCTTT. Translation: CASSSQGISEAFF.